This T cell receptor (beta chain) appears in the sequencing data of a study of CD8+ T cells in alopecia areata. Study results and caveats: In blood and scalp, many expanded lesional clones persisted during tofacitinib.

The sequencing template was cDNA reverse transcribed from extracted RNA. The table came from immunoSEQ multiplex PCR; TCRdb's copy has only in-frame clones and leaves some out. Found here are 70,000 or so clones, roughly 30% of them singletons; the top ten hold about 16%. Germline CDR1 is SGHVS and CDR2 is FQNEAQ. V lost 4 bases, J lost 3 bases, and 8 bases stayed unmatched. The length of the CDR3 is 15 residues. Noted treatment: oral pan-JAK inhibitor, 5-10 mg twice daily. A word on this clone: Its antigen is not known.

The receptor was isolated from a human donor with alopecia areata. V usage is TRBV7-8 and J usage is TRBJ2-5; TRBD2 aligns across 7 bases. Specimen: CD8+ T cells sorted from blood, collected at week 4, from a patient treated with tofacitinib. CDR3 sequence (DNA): TGTGCCAGCAGCTCAAGTACTGGGACTAAAGAGACCCAGTACTTC. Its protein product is CASSSSTGTKETQYF.